Following are 20 T cell receptor beta chains from one sample sequenced in a study of shared clonotypes between healthy human individuals. Clones were sequenced by immunoSEQ multiplex PCR, and TCRdb holds only the in-frame ones, with some missing. The sample shows some 2 million clones, roughly 96% of them seen only once. Sequencing was done on a sample of naive CD4+ T cells sorted from blood. Specified subset: CD45RA+ positively selected. All receptors derive from a young man in good health.

This clone was seen only once. This rearrangement joins TRBV29-1 to TRBJ1-2, with 11 bases fitting TRBD1. CDR1 is SQVTM and CDR2 is ANQGSEA in the germline V gene. J gave up 3 bases and V 4 bases, and 1 base lay outside the gene matches. CDR3 size: 13 residues. The CDR3 loop is CSVGDRGYYGYTF. The CDR3 DNA reads TGCAGCGTTGGGGACAGGGGGTACTATGGCTACACCTTC. The complete variable domain, with remaining parts taken from reference TRBV29-1 and TRBJ1-2, reads SAVISQKPSRDICQRGTSLTIQCQVDSQVTMMFWYRQQPGQSLTLIATANQGSEATYESGFVIDKFPISRPNLTFSTLTVSNMSPEDSSIYLCSVGDRGYYGYTFGSGTRLTVV.

The gene calls are TRBV28 and TRBJ1-3; D might be TRBD1 (5 bases). CDR1 and CDR2 (germline): MDHEN, SYDVKM. V was cut by 5 bases and J by 10 bases, with 12 bases left in between. The CDR3 runs to 12 residues. CDR3 DNA sequence: TGTGCCAGCAGTCCCCGAAGGGGAACCATATATTTT. The encoded protein is CASSPRRGTIYF. Variable domain in full (rest from reference TRBV28 and TRBJ1-3): DVKVTQSSRYLVKRTGEKVFLECVQDMDHENMFWYRQDPGLGLRLIYFSYDVKMKEKGDIPEGYSVSREKKERFSLILESASTNQTSMYLCASSPRRGTIYFGEGSWLTVV.

The chain has TRBV19 and TRBJ1-1; D ambiguous. The CDR3 is made up of 11 amino acids. Germline lookup yields CDR1 LNHDA and CDR2 SQIVND (reference sequence). V was pared by 5 bases and J by 11 bases, with 12 bases between. CDR3 amino acids: CASSLGQAAFF. The DNA of the CDR3 is TGTGCCAGTAGTCTGGGCCAAGCGGCTTTCTTT.

In nucleotides, the CDR3 is TGTGCCAGCAGCCGAACCCCCGGACAAATGATTGAGACCCAGTACTTC. Residues: CASSRTPGQMIETQYF. The chain links TRBV9 to TRBJ2-5, with D possibly matching TRBD1 (5 bases). CDR1 and CDR2 (germline): SGDLS, YYNGEE. The CDR3 consists of 16 residues. The ends were cut back, 4 bases at V and 5 bases at J, with 21 bases in the middle. Full variable domain (rest looked up from reference TRBV9 and TRBJ2-5): DSGVTQTPKHLITATGQRVTLRCSPRSGDLSVYWYQQSLDQGLQFLIQYYNGEERAKGNILERFSAQQFPDLHSELNLSSLELGDSALYFCASSRTPGQMIETQYFGPGTRLLVL.

The chain uses TRBV19 and TRBJ2-5; 8 nucleotides align to TRBD2. J lost 5 bases, V lost 9 bases, and 11 bases had no gene match. Germline CDR1 and CDR2: LNHDA and SQIVND (reference sequence). This CDR3 contains 14 residues. The CDR3 loop is CARFLAGYEETQYF. CDR3 in DNA: TGTGCCAGGTTTCTAGCGGGTTACGAGGAGACCCAGTACTTC.

The J gene is TRBJ1-5, the V gene TRBV7-2; no definite D call. The germline V gene encodes CDR1 SGHTA and CDR2 FQGNSA. The CDR3 loop spans 13 amino acids. Between the trimmed V and J ends, which lost 1 base and 6 bases, there was a span of 7 bases. The CDR3 bases are TGTGCCAGCAGCTTAGACTTTGCTCAGCCCCAGCATTTT. Translated: CASSLDFAQPQHF. The whole variable domain, remainder taken from reference TRBV7-2 and TRBJ1-5, is GAGVSQSPSNKVTEKGKDVELRCDPISGHTALYWYRQSLGQGLEFLIYFQGNSAPDKSGLPSDRFSAERTGGSVSTLTIQRTQQEDSAVYLCASSLDFAQPQHFGDGTRLSIL.

The chain recombines TRBV15 with TRBJ2-7; D not resolved. The CDR3 runs to 13 residues. The germline V and J ends were trimmed by 8 bases and 4 bases, with 15 bases remaining between them. The germline CDR1 and CDR2 sequences are LNHNV and YYDKDF (reference sequence). Here the CDR3 DNA reads TGTGCCACCGGTCAGACACTTGGTTACGAGCAGTACTTC. It codes for CATGQTLGYEQYF.

The chain joins TRBV7-9 to TRBJ1-1; D remains unclear. CDR3 length equals 14 residues. Germline assignment: CDR1 SEHNR and CDR2 FQNEAQ (reference sequence). V was trimmed by 5 bases and J by 0 bases, leaving 10 bases between them. CDR3 sequence: CASSLPLLNTEAFF. CDR3 sequence (DNA): TGTGCCAGCAGCCTACCTCTTTTGAACACTGAAGCTTTCTTT.

The gene calls are TRBV5-3 and TRBJ2-1, with D hard to call. TRBV5-3 carries the ORF label, with uncertain function. This CDR3 region has 14 residues. V was clipped by 3 bases and J by 1 base, with 8 bases between them. This chain's CDR3 is CARSSLSSYNEQFF. The CDR3 DNA sequence: TGTGCCAGAAGCTCCCTATCTTCCTACAATGAGCAGTTCTTC.

The gene calls are TRBV18 and TRBJ1-6; 9 bases are shared with TRBD1. With 6 bases clipped from V and 10 bases from J, the junction kept 7 bases outside the gene matches. Germline V CDR1 and CDR2: KGHSH, LQKENI. There are 14 residues in the CDR3. The CDR3 bases are TGTGCCAGCTCTCCCGGGACAGGGTACTCACCCCTCCACTTT. Protein sequence: CASSPGTGYSPLHF.

The gene calls are TRBV9 and TRBJ1-2, with D possibly being TRBD1 (5 bases). The CDR3 loop spans 16 amino acids. CDR1 is SGDLS, CDR2 YYNGEE, per germline. Trimming stripped 0 bases from V and 0 bases from J, with 12 bases between. The DNA for the CDR3 is TGTGCCAGCAGCGTAGGGGGCCAGGGCTCTAACTATGGCTACACCTTC. Translated, it gives CASSVGGQGSNYGYTF.

This clone is a singleton in its sample. Other DNA sequences of this sample code for an identical CDR3. This rearrangement joins TRBV18 to TRBJ2-5; D is unclear. Per germline, CDR1 KGHSH and CDR2 LQKENI. The CDR3 runs to 14 residues. V lost 2 bases to trimming and J lost 1 base, with 8 bases between them. In DNA, the CDR3 is TGTGCCAGCTCACCAGGGTGGGCCCAAGAGACCCAGTACTTC. Its protein is CASSPGWAQETQYF.

This rearrangement joins TRBV4-1 to TRBJ2-7, with 9 nucleotides matching TRBD1. CDR1 and CDR2 (germline): MGHRA, YSYEKL. The J segment lost 1 base and the V segment lost 4 bases, leaving 2 bases of the junction unmatched. The CDR3 extends over 14 amino acids. CDR3 coding DNA: TGCGCCAGCAGCCTTGGACAGGGGTCCTACGAGCAGTACTTC. It encodes CASSLGQGSYEQYF.

This clone was observed a single time. The gene calls are TRBV30 and TRBJ2-2; D is perhaps TRBD1 (6 bases). Germline V lookup: CDR1 GTSNPN, CDR2 SVGIG (reference sequence). V lost 4 bases to trimming and J lost 0 bases, with 9 bases between them. This CDR3 comprises 14 residues. In nucleotides, the CDR3 is TGTGCCTGGAAGGGGGATTCGAACACCGGGGAGCTGTTTTTT. Amino acids: CAWKGDSNTGELFF. Based on the CDR3 plus reference TRBV30 and TRBJ2-2, the full variable domain is SQTIHQWPATLVQPVGSPLSLECTVEGTSNPNLYWYRQAAGRGLQLLFYSVGIGQISSEVPQNLSASRPQDRQFILSSKKLLLSDSGFYLCAWKGDSNTGELFFGEGSRLTVL.

The rearrangement uses TRBV28 and TRBJ1-6; 7 bases map to TRBD1. With V trimmed by 10 bases and J by 6 bases, 9 bases remained unmatched. CDR1 is MDHEN, CDR2 SYDVKM, per germline. The CDR3 contains 14 residues. CDR3 region: CATLGAGGNSPLHF. Written as DNA, the CDR3 is TGTGCCACCCTTGGGGCAGGGGGTAATTCACCCCTCCACTTT. The variable domain in full, completed from reference TRBV28 and TRBJ1-6, reads DVKVTQSSRYLVKRTGEKVFLECVQDMDHENMFWYRQDPGLGLRLIYFSYDVKMKEKGDIPEGYSVSREKKERFSLILESASTNQTSMYLCATLGAGGNSPLHFGNGTRLTVT.

Turning to this clone: Distinct nucleotide sequences in the sample also encode this CDR3. The chain uses TRBV5-1 and TRBJ2-1, with 7 bases identical to TRBD1. The germline V gene has CDR1 SGHRS and CDR2 YFSETQ. Trimming cost V 2 bases and J 6 bases; bases outside gene matches: 5. CDR3 length equals 14 residues. The CDR3 loop is CASSFGQVGNEQFF. DNA for the CDR3: TGCGCCAGCAGCTTCGGACAGGTTGGCAATGAGCAGTTCTTC.

J is TRBJ2-3 and V is TRBV7-2, with TRBD2 as a possible D gene (5 bases). CDR3 size: 15 residues. V lost 5 bases, J lost 0 bases, and 12 bases lay in between. From germline, CDR1 is SGHTA and CDR2 FQGNSA. CDR3 in amino acids: CASSPRRPSTDTQYF. CDR3 sequence (DNA): TGTGCCAGCAGCCCTAGGAGGCCTAGCACAGATACGCAGTATTTT.

The V gene is TRBV5-1, the J gene TRBJ2-3, with TRBD1 matching over 8 bases. Germline assignment: CDR1 SGHRS and CDR2 YFSETQ. The CDR3 consists of 15 residues. Losses at the gene ends were 4 bases for V and 1 base for J; bases not matched to a gene: 5. The CDR3 spells CASSLTGDGTDTQYF. Written as DNA, the CDR3 is TGCGCCAGCAGCCTGACAGGGGACGGCACAGATACGCAGTATTTT. The full variable domain, its missing parts supplied by reference TRBV5-1 and TRBJ2-3, is KAGVTQTPRYLIKTRGQQVTLSCSPISGHRSVSWYQQTPGQGLQFLFEYFSETQRNKGNFPGRFSGRQFSNSRSEMNVSTLELGDSALYLCASSLTGDGTDTQYFGPGTRLTVL.

This chain uses TRBV9 with TRBJ2-2; D is uncertain. Between the trimmed V and J ends, which lost 1 base and 0 bases, there was a span of 1 base. The CDR3 spans 13 residues. CDR1 SGDLS and CDR2 YYNGEE come from the germline V gene. The CDR3 coding sequence is TGTGCCAGCAGCGTACCGAACACCGGGGAGCTGTTTTTT. Its protein product is CASSVPNTGELFF. The complete variable domain, with remaining parts taken from reference TRBV9 and TRBJ2-2, reads DSGVTQTPKHLITATGQRVTLRCSPRSGDLSVYWYQQSLDQGLQFLIQYYNGEERAKGNILERFSAQQFPDLHSELNLSSLELGDSALYFCASSVPNTGELFFGEGSRLTVL.

In nucleotides, the CDR3 is TGTGCCAGCAGCCAAGGCCGACAGGGAGGAGGCTACACCTTC. The encoded protein is CASSQGRQGGGYTF. The chain is built from TRBV7-2 and TRBJ1-2; 7 bases agree with TRBD1. The CDR3 is 14 residues long. The germline gives CDR1 SGHTA, CDR2 FQGNSA. The V gene end was trimmed by 5 bases and the J gene end by 8 bases; junction bases not matched to a gene: 11.